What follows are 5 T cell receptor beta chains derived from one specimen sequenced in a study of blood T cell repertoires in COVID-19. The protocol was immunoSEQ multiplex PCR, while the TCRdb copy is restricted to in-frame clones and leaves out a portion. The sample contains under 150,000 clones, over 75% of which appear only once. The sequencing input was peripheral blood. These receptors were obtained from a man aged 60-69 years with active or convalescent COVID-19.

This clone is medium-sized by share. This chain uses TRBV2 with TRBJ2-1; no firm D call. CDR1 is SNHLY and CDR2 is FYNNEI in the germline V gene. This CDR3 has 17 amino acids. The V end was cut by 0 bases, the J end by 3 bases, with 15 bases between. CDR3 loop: CASSEALLGASYNEQFF. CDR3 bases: TGTGCCAGCAGTGAAGCGCTTTTGGGCGCCAGCTACAATGAGCAGTTCTTC.

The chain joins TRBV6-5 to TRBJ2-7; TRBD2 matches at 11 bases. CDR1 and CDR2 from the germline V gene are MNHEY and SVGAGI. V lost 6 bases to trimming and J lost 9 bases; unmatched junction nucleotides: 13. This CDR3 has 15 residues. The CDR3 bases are TGTGCCAGCAGCAGGAGCCCGACTAGCGGGATCGGGCAGTACTTC. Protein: CASSRSPTSGIGQYF.

The CDR3 is CASSLTGTSAETQYF. The CDR3 DNA reads TGCGCCAGCAGCTTAACCGGGACTAGCGCCGAGACCCAGTACTTC. The chain couples TRBV5-1 to TRBJ2-5; 10 positions agree with TRBD2. The germline CDR1 and CDR2 sequences are SGHRS and YFSETQ. This CDR3 is built from 15 residues. V gave up 2 bases and J gave up 5 bases; unmatched junction bases: 6.

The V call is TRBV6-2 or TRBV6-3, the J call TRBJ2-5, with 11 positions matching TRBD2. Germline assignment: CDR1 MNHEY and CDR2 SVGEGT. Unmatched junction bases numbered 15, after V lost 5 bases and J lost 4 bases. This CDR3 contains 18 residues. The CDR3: CASSIGTSGTYTRETQYF. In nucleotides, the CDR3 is TGTGCCAGCAGTATCGGGACTAGCGGTACCTACACGAGAGAGACCCAGTACTTC.

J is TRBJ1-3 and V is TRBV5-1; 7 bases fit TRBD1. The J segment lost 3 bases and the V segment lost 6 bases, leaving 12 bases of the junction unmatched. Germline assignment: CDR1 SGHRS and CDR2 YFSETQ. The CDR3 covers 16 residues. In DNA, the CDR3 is TGCGCCAGCACCCCTGGGGACAGCGCTTATGGAAACACCATATATTTT. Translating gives CASTPGDSAYGNTIYF. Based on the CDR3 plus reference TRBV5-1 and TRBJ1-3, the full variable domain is KAGVTQTPRYLIKTRGQQVTLSCSPISGHRSVSWYQQTPGQGLQFLFEYFSETQRNKGNFPGRFSGRQFSNSRSEMNVSTLELGDSALYLCASTPGDSAYGNTIYFGEGSWLTVV.